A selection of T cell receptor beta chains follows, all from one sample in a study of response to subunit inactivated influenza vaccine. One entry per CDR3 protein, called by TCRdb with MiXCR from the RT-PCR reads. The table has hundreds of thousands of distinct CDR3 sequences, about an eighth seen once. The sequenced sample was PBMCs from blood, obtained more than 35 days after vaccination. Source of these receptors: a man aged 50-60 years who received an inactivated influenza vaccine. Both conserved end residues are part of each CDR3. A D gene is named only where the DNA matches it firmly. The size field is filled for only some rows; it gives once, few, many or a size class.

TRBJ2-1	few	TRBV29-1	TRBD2	TGCAGCGTTCCTCCGGATCGGACTAGCGGGAGGAGCTCCTACAATGAGCAGTTCTTC	CSVPPDRTSGRSSYNEQFF
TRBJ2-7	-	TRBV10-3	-	TGTGCCATCAAAGGGGGGGGGAGCCTCTACGAGCAGTACTTC	CAIKGGGSLYEQYF
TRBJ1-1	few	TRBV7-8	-	TGTGCCAGCAGCGGCGCTAGGCGGGACACTCTTGAAGCTTTCTTT	CASSGARRDTLEAFF
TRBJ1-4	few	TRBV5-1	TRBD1	TGCGCCAGCAGCTTACCACCCGGGACAGGGGGCGGAAAACTGTTTTTT	CASSLPPGTGGGKLFF
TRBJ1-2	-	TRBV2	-	TGTGCCAGCAGTGAAGCGCTTCGGGGGGCGAATGGCTACACCTTC	CASSEALRGANGYTF
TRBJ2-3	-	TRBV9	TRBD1	TGTGCCAGCAGCGCCGACGGGACAGGGTCAGATACGCAGTATTTT	CASSADGTGSDTQYF
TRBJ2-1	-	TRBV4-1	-	TGCGCCAGCAGCCAAGTAGGACAGTACAATGAGCAGTTCTTC	CASSQVGQYNEQFF
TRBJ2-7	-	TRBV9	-	TGTGCCAGCAGCCCGGGACAAACGATCTCCTACGAGCAGTACTTC	CASSPGQTISYEQYF
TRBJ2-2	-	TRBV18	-	TGTGCCAGCTCACCTCGTCAGACCGGGGAGCTGTTTTTT	CASSPRQTGELFF
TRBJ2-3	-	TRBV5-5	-	TGTGCCAGCAGCCTGTCATGGGACGAGGGTACGCAGTATTTT	CASSLSWDEGTQYF
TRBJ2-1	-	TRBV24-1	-	TGTGCCACCAGTGATCAAGGGGTTAATGAGCAGTTCTTC	CATSDQGVNEQFF
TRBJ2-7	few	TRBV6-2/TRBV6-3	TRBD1	TGTGCCAGCAGTTACCTGGGACAGGGTGCCGAGCAGTACTTC	CASSYLGQGAEQYF
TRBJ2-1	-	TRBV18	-	TGTGCCAGCTCACCACCACAGGGTTCGGATGAGCAGTTCTTC	CASSPPQGSDEQFF
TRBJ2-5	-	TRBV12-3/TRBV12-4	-	TGTGCCAGCGAGCCTCGCGGAGGGGGAGAGACCCAGTACTTC	CASEPRGGGETQYF
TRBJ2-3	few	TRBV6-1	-	TGTGCCAGCAGAGACACCGACTGGGTCACAGATACGCAGTATTTT	CASRDTDWVTDTQYF
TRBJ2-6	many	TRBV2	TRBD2	TGTGCCAGCAGTGGTGGGGGACTAGACAAGTACTCTGGGGCCAACGTCCTGACTTTC	CASSGGGLDKYSGANVLTF